Sequencing of this T cell receptor (beta chain) was carried out in a study of blood T cell repertoires in COVID-19. The overall study: The United States, Italy and Spain supplied acute and convalescent COVID-19 samples.

Produced via immunoSEQ multiplex PCR; TCRdb's table is partial and in-frame only. The repertoire holds under 350,000 clones, with approximately 84% as singletons. The CDR3 is made up of 14 amino acids. V shed 5 bases, J shed 4 bases, and the junction held 6 bases outside the gene matches. The germline CDR1 and CDR2 sequences are MNHEY and SMNVEV (reference sequence). Worth noting for this clone: At the DNA level, this CDR3 is encoded by other sequences in the same sample as well.

This clonotype originated in a young man who had recovered from COVID-19. The specimen was PBMCs or T cells enriched from blood (not recorded which). The gene calls are TRBV27 and TRBJ1-2; 8 bases match TRBD1. Here the CDR3 DNA reads TGTGCCAGCAGTGTCGGACAGGGCGTCTATGGCTACACCTTC. Translating gives CASSVGQGVYGYTF.